What follows is one T cell receptor beta chain and its context. The antigen is undetermined. This sample is drawn from a study of cytomegalovirus exposure and HLA in healthy donors. Whole-study context: There were 350 to 400 genotyped donors. Of these, roughly 80% fell in the genetic ancestry cluster associated with self-reported Caucasian donors.

Whole-study findings and limits: Later analysis identified a missense DCLRE1C variant that was linked to TCR beta V- and J-gene trimming. Later work showed greater clonal expansion in HLA-associated TCR beta chains than in equally common others.

In the PCR, 60 Vbeta and 13 Jbeta primers were used. This table comes from immunoSEQ multiplex PCR, and its TCRdb copy is limited to in-frame clones, with some not included. The repertoire holds 200,000 to 250,000 clones, with roughly 88% as singletons. Germline V lookup: CDR1 SGHAT, CDR2 FQNNGV. Unmatched junction bases numbered 7, after V lost 2 bases and J lost 4 bases. The CDR3 runs 17 residues. This clonotype was obtained from a boy between 2 and 15 years old in good health and CMV-seronegative. The chain uses TRBV11-2 and TRBJ2-2; 10 positions agree with TRBD1. Sequencing was carried out using PBMCs. CDR3 residues: CASSLMLRTGGTGELFF. Written as DNA, the CDR3 is TGTGCCAGCAGCTTAATGTTGAGGACAGGGGGCACCGGGGAGCTGTTTTTT.